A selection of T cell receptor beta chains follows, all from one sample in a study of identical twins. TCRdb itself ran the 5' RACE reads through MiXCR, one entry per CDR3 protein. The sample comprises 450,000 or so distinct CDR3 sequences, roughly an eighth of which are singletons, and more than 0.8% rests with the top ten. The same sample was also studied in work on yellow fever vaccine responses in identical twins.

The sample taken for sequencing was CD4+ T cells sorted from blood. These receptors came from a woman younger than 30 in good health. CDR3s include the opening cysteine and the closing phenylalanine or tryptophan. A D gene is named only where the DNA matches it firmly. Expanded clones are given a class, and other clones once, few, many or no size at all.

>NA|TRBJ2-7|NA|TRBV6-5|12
CASSYSGGEQYF
TGTGCCAGCAGTTACTCCGGGGGCGAGCAGTACTTC
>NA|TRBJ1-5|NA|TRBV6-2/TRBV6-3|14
CASSYYRADQPQHF
TGTGCCAGCAGTTACTACAGGGCGGATCAGCCCCAGCATTTT
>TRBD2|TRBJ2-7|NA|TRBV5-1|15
CASSLALAGVYEQYF
TGCGCCAGCAGCTTGGCTCTAGCGGGCGTCTACGAGCAGTACTTC
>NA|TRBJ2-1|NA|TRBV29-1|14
CSASGTPGPNEQFF
TGCAGCGCCTCCGGGACCCCAGGCCCCAATGAGCAGTTCTTC
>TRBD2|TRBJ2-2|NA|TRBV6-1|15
CASRVAGARTGELFF
TGTGCCAGCCGGGTAGCGGGGGCCCGCACCGGGGAGCTGTTTTTT
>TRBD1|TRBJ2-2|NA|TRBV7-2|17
CASSSLRQGTWGGELFF
TGTGCCAGCAGCTCCCTCAGACAGGGAACCTGGGGCGGGGAGCTGTTTTTT
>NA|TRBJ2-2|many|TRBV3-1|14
CASSLPGNTGELFF
TGTGCCAGCAGCCTCCCTGGGAACACCGGGGAGCTGTTTTTT
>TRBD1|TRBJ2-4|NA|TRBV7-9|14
CASRSTGGINIQYF
TGTGCCAGCAGATCGACAGGGGGGATTAACATTCAGTACTTC
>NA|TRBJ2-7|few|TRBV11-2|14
CASSLDPGRYEQYF
TGTGCCAGCAGCTTAGATCCGGGGCGCTACGAGCAGTACTTC
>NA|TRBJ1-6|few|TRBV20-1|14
CSAKVQGGGSPLHF
TGCAGTGCTAAAGTACAGGGAGGGGGTTCACCCCTCCACTTT
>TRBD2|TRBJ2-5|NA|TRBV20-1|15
CSAVLAGGIGETQYF
TGCAGTGCCGTACTAGCGGGGGGGATAGGGGAGACCCAGTACTTC
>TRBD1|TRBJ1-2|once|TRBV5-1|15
CASSLAGTGIYGYTF
TGCGCCAGCAGCTTGGCCGGGACAGGGATCTATGGCTACACCTTC
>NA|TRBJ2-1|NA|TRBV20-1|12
CSAQAGSNEQFF
TGCAGTGCCCAAGCGGGTAGTAATGAGCAGTTCTTC
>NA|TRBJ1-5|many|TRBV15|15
CATSRGTNGGQPQHF
TGTGCCACCAGCAGAGGGACAAACGGAGGCCAGCCCCAGCATTTT
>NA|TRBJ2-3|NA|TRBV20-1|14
CSARASGRTDTQYF
TGCAGTGCTAGAGCTTCAGGGCGCACAGATACGCAGTATTTT
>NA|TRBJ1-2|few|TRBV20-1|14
CSARVPGRNYGYTF
TGCAGTGCTAGAGTCCCTGGACGGAACTATGGCTACACCTTC
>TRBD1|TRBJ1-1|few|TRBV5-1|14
CASSWGDSSTEAFF
TGCGCCAGCAGCTGGGGGGACAGTTCCACTGAAGCTTTCTTT